A selection of T cell receptor beta chains follows, all from one sample in a study of blood T cell repertoires in COVID-19. Some clones are missing from TCRdb's copy, which holds only in-frame ones; the method was immunoSEQ multiplex PCR. Of about 220,000 clones listed, about 80% are singletons. The source material was PBMCs or T cells enriched from blood (not recorded which). These receptors were taken from a woman aged 40-49 years with acute COVID-19. CDR3s include the opening cysteine and the closing phenylalanine or tryptophan. A D gene is named only where the DNA matches it firmly. Clone size is given for some rows only: seen once, a few or many times, or a class if the clone is expanded.

- TRBD1 TRBJ1-2 TRBV3-1/TRBV3-2 TGTGCCAGCAGCCAAGGGGGTGGGGGGACAGTCTATGGCTACACCTTC CASSQGGGGTVYGYTF
- TRBD2 TRBJ2-3 TRBV27 TGTGCCAGCAGTTTTAGAGCGGGAGGGCCCATCACAGATACGCAGTATTTT CASSFRAGGPITDTQYF
once - TRBJ1-2 TRBV29-1 TGCAGCGTTGGTCCCAGGGTAGATAGCGGCTACACCTTC CSVGPRVDSGYTF
- TRBD2 TRBJ2-4 TRBV12-5 TGTGCTAGTGGCCGGGGAGGGATCCCCCTCCTAGCCAAAAACATTCAGTACTTC CASGRGGIPLLAKNIQYF
- TRBD2 TRBJ2-7 TRBV5-1 TGCGCCAGCAGCTTGCGGACTAGCGGTAACTACGAGCAGTACTTC CASSLRTSGNYEQYF
- - TRBJ1-2 TRBV24-1 TGTGCCACCAGTGATTCTCCAGGGGTTGGCTACACCTTC CATSDSPGVGYTF
- - TRBJ1-4 TRBV7-2 TGTGCCAGCAGCAGAGTGAGGTCAACTAATGAAAAACTGTTTTTT CASSRVRSTNEKLFF
- - TRBJ1-2 TRBV9 TGTGCCAGCAGCGTAGAGGCGGGGGGCTACACCTTC CASSVEAGGYTF
- - TRBJ1-5 TRBV6-5 TGTGCCAGCACCTTAGGGGAACAGCCCCAGCATTTT CASTLGEQPQHF
- - TRBJ2-1 TRBV4-1 TGCGCCAGCAGCCAGGCTGATTCAGACTTGGGGGCAGAGCAGTTCTTC CASSQADSDLGAEQFF
- - TRBJ1-6 TRBV27 TGTGCCAGCAGGTCCCACAACCGCAGACCGGAGCGGGCCCTCCACTTT CASRSHNRRPERALHF
- TRBD2 TRBJ2-1 TRBV28 TGTGCCAGCAGCCCGGGACTAGCGGTCGCCTACAATGAGCAGTTCTTC CASSPGLAVAYNEQFF
- TRBD1 TRBJ1-2 TRBV6-2/TRBV6-3 TGTGCCAGCAGTTACTCGATACAGGGGAACTATGGCTACACCTTC CASSYSIQGNYGYTF
- TRBD1 TRBJ1-6 TRBV18 TGTGCCAGCTCCGCGGACAGGGTCGTAAGTTCACCCCTCCACTTT CASSADRVVSSPLHF
- TRBD1 TRBJ2-3 TRBV5-1 TGCGCCAGCAGCACGGGACAGATCCCCACAGATACGCAGTATTTT CASSTGQIPTDTQYF
- TRBD1 TRBJ2-5 TRBV7-9 TGTGCCAGCAGCGCCGGGACAGGGCCCCAAGAGACCCAGTACTTC CASSAGTGPQETQYF
- - TRBJ1-5 TRBV30 TGTGCCTGGAGGGACACACCTACTAGCAATCAGCCCCAGCATTTT CAWRDTPTSNQPQHF
- - TRBJ2-5 TRBV18 TGTGCCAGCTCACCACCGGTTCCAGGGTGGGCGCAAGAGACCCAGTACTTC CASSPPVPGWAQETQYF
- - TRBJ2-6 TRBV27 TGTGCCAGCAGCCTCAGTTACAGCTCTGGGGCCAACGTCCTGACTTTC CASSLSYSSGANVLTF
- - TRBJ2-5 TRBV7-3 TGTGCCAGCAGCTCGGGACTCCCTCCCAAGACCCAGTACTTC CASSSGLPPKTQYF
- TRBD2 TRBJ2-5 TRBV4-2 TGTGCCAGCAGCCAAGGTAGCGGGGGGGTATTTGAGACCCAGTACTTC CASSQGSGGVFETQYF
- TRBD1 TRBJ2-1 TRBV6-5 TGTGCCAGCATCAGGGACAGGGGCTTGAATGAGCAGTTCTTC CASIRDRGLNEQFF
once TRBD2 TRBJ2-3 TRBV5-4 TGTGCCAGCAGCTACGGACGTAGCGGGGCCCCAGATACGCAGTATTTT CASSYGRSGAPDTQYF
- TRBD2 TRBJ2-5 TRBV27 TGTGCCACCTGGACTAGCGGGACACCAGAGACCCAGTACTTC CATWTSGTPETQYF
- TRBD1 TRBJ1-4 TRBV6-5 TGTGCCAGCAGTCCCAGGGGGCCCCAGGAAAAACTGTTTTTT CASSPRGPQEKLFF
- TRBD1 TRBJ2-3 TRBV19 TGTGCCAGTAGTATCGGCCAGGGGGCCGATACGCAGTATTTT CASSIGQGADTQYF
- TRBD2 TRBJ2-2 TRBV6-5 TGTGCCAGCAGTTACGGGCGACCGGCGGGGGGCGGGGAGCTGTTTTTT CASSYGRPAGGGELFF
- TRBD2 TRBJ2-1 TRBV6-5 TGTGCCAGCAGTAAGACTAGCGGGAGAAACAATGAGCAGTTCTTC CASSKTSGRNNEQFF
- TRBD1 TRBJ2-7 TRBV25-1 TGTGCCAGCAGTGAATGGGGGACAGGGGGAATCTACGAGCAGTACTTC CASSEWGTGGIYEQYF
- TRBD2 TRBJ2-1 TRBV29-1 TGCAGCGTTGAAGCCAGCGGGAGAAGTTTTGAGCAGTTCTTC CSVEASGRSFEQFF
- - TRBJ2-7 TRBV27 TGTGCCAGCAGTTTGAGCAGGGCCTACGAGCAGTACTTC CASSLSRAYEQYF
- - TRBJ2-3 TRBV9 TGTGCCAGCACTCTCAGCGGGTTGGGGGCAGATACGCAGTATTTT CASTLSGLGADTQYF
- - TRBJ1-5 TRBV4-2 TGTGCCAGCAGCCAAGATCCGAATCAGCCCCAGCATTTT CASSQDPNQPQHF
once TRBD1 TRBJ2-2 TRBV7-6 TGTGCCAGCAGTGTGACAGGGAGCCACACCGGGGAGCTGTTTTTT CASSVTGSHTGELFF
- - TRBJ1-1 TRBV2 TGTGCCAGCCTACCTCCTCCAGGGGCCGTTTGGGAGAACACTGAAGCTTTCTTT CASLPPPGAVWENTEAFF
- TRBD1 TRBJ2-2 TRBV7-2 TGTGCCAGCCGGACAGGGGGTAACACCGGGGAGCTGTTTTTT CASRTGGNTGELFF
- TRBD2 TRBJ2-1 TRBV14 TGTGCCAGCAGCCCCGGCGGGAGTCCATACAATGAGCAGTTCTTC CASSPGGSPYNEQFF